A selection of T cell receptor beta chains follows, all from one sample in a study of T cell responses to AZD1222 COVID-19 vaccine. The table came from immunoSEQ multiplex PCR; TCRdb's copy has only in-frame clones and leaves some out. This sample yields 65,000 to 90,000 clones, of which nearly 90% are seen a single time; under 1.5% belongs to the top ten. The sample was peripheral blood, taken 28 days after the second AZD1222 dose. The receptors derive from an adult who received the AZD1222 COVID-19 vaccine. The CDR3 runs from the conserved cysteine through the conserved F or W. The order of the fields is clone size, D gene, V gene, J gene, CDR3 protein, CDR3 DNA. A D gene is named only where the DNA matches it firmly. Only some rows state a clone size, as once, few, many or a class for expanded clones.

clone size: .
D gene: .
V gene: TRBV11-1
J gene: TRBJ1-1
CDR3 protein: CASSAGLTSTEAFF
CDR3 DNA: TGTGCCAGCAGCGCGGGACTGACGAGCACTGAAGCTTTCTTT

clone size: .
D gene: .
V gene: TRBV19
J gene: TRBJ2-2
CDR3 protein: CASTVRSNTGELFF
CDR3 DNA: TGTGCCAGTACGGTGCGTTCGAACACCGGGGAGCTGTTTTTT

clone size: .
D gene: .
V gene: TRBV7-9
J gene: TRBJ2-3
CDR3 protein: CASSSGQGGKDTQYF
CDR3 DNA: TGTGCCAGCAGCTCCGGACAGGGAGGGAAAGATACGCAGTATTTT

clone size: once
D gene: TRBD1
V gene: TRBV4-1
J gene: TRBJ1-4
CDR3 protein: CASSYLGQGDEKLFF
CDR3 DNA: TGCGCCAGCAGCTACTTGGGACAGGGCGATGAAAAACTGTTTTTT

clone size: .
D gene: .
V gene: TRBV18
J gene: TRBJ2-1
CDR3 protein: CASSQGRTEQFF
CDR3 DNA: TGTGCCAGCTCCCAAGGACGGACGGAGCAGTTCTTC

clone size: once
D gene: TRBD1
V gene: TRBV28
J gene: TRBJ1-4
CDR3 protein: CASSTGFATNEKLFF
CDR3 DNA: TGTGCCAGCTCGACAGGGTTCGCAACTAATGAAAAACTGTTTTTT

clone size: few
D gene: .
V gene: TRBV13
J gene: TRBJ2-7
CDR3 protein: CASSYRDRYEQYF
CDR3 DNA: TGTGCCAGCAGCTACCGGGACCGCTACGAGCAGTACTTC

clone size: .
D gene: TRBD2
V gene: TRBV4-2
J gene: TRBJ2-1
CDR3 protein: CASSHGLAGGQYNEQFF
CDR3 DNA: TGTGCCAGCAGCCACGGACTAGCGGGAGGCCAATACAATGAGCAGTTCTTC

clone size: .
D gene: .
V gene: TRBV30
J gene: TRBJ1-2
CDR3 protein: CAWSSAAGYTF
CDR3 DNA: TGTGCCTGGAGTTCGGCCGCTGGCTACACCTTC

clone size: .
D gene: .
V gene: TRBV29-1
J gene: TRBJ1-3
CDR3 protein: CSVSVVSGNTIYF
CDR3 DNA: TGCAGCGTCTCGGTTGTTTCTGGAAACACCATATATTTT

clone size: .
D gene: TRBD1
V gene: TRBV7-3
J gene: TRBJ2-1
CDR3 protein: CASSPKRGQGGEQFF
CDR3 DNA: TGTGCCAGCAGCCCAAAGCGGGGACAGGGGGGTGAGCAGTTCTTC

clone size: .
D gene: .
V gene: TRBV14
J gene: TRBJ1-3
CDR3 protein: CASSQDLPLSGNTIYF
CDR3 DNA: TGTGCCAGCAGCCAAGATTTACCGCTCTCTGGAAACACCATATATTTT

clone size: .
D gene: .
V gene: TRBV19
J gene: TRBJ2-1
CDR3 protein: CASSWGGRKSSYNEQFF
CDR3 DNA: TGTGCCAGTAGCTGGGGGGGGCGGAAGAGCTCCTACAATGAGCAGTTCTTC

clone size: .
D gene: TRBD1
V gene: TRBV25-1
J gene: TRBJ2-1
CDR3 protein: CASKGDRNEQFF
CDR3 DNA: TGTGCCAGCAAAGGGGACAGGAATGAGCAGTTCTTC

clone size: .
D gene: .
V gene: TRBV6-5
J gene: TRBJ1-5
CDR3 protein: CASRPDASNQPQHF
CDR3 DNA: TGTGCCAGCAGGCCAGACGCCAGCAATCAGCCCCAGCATTTT

clone size: .
D gene: .
V gene: TRBV4-3
J gene: TRBJ1-2
CDR3 protein: CASSQDRRQGRRYDGYTF
CDR3 DNA: TGCGCCAGCAGCCAAGATCGGAGGCAGGGGAGGAGGTACGATGGCTACACCTTC

clone size: .
D gene: .
V gene: TRBV3-1/TRBV3-2
J gene: TRBJ1-5
CDR3 protein: CASSQGGDQPQHF
CDR3 DNA: TGTGCCAGCAGCCAAGGAGGGGATCAGCCCCAGCATTTT

clone size: .
D gene: .
V gene: TRBV6-6
J gene: TRBJ1-1
CDR3 protein: CASSNRPNTEAFF
CDR3 DNA: TGTGCCAGCAGTAATAGGCCGAACACTGAAGCTTTCTTT

clone size: .
D gene: .
V gene: TRBV7-6
J gene: TRBJ1-4
CDR3 protein: CASSSQGPRDEKLFF
CDR3 DNA: TGTGCCAGCAGCTCTCAAGGGCCTCGGGATGAAAAACTGTTTTTT

clone size: .
D gene: TRBD2
V gene: TRBV11-2
J gene: TRBJ2-1
CDR3 protein: CASSPLSGSSYNEQFF
CDR3 DNA: TGTGCCAGCAGCCCACTGAGCGGGAGCTCCTACAATGAGCAGTTCTTC

clone size: .
D gene: TRBD2
V gene: TRBV5-1
J gene: TRBJ2-1
CDR3 protein: CASSLVTGGDNEQFF
CDR3 DNA: TGCGCCAGCAGCTTGGTTACGGGAGGGGACAATGAGCAGTTCTTC

clone size: once
D gene: TRBD1
V gene: TRBV9
J gene: TRBJ1-2
CDR3 protein: CASSERRDIGQGGYGYTF
CDR3 DNA: TGTGCCAGCAGCGAGAGGCGTGATATCGGACAGGGCGGCTATGGCTACACCTTC

clone size: .
D gene: .
V gene: TRBV7-9
J gene: TRBJ1-2
CDR3 protein: CASSPKAAGYGYTF
CDR3 DNA: TGTGCCAGCAGCCCGAAGGCCGCGGGCTATGGCTACACCTTC

clone size: .
D gene: .
V gene: TRBV19
J gene: TRBJ1-5
CDR3 protein: CASTLQSRGEGQPQHF
CDR3 DNA: TGTGCCAGTACCCTTCAGAGCAGGGGAGAAGGACAGCCCCAGCATTTT